This T cell receptor (beta chain) came from a study of T cells in Graves' hyperthyroidism and ophthalmopathy. Looked up from germline, CDR1 is LGHNA and CDR2 is YNFKEQ. Trimming took 0 bases from V and 4 from J, leaving 18 bases between them. The CDR3 runs to 17 residues. From RNA transcripts, TCR beta CDR3 regions were amplified. HTBI primers were employed in a first-round RT-PCR of the TCR CDR3. Via MiXCR, TCRdb re-called the multiplex PCR reads, giving one row per CDR3 protein. The table has about 410,000 distinct CDR3 sequences, roughly 15% seen once. Active moderate-to-severe ophthalmopathy, Clinical Activity Score at least 3, NOSPECS at least 4, under 3 months' duration. Fresh peripheral blood, 8 to 10 ml of it, supplied the PBMCs.

The sample comprised blood. The chain joins TRBV4-2 to TRBJ1-2; tentatively, D is TRBD1 (5 bases). The source of this sequence is a woman aged 25-40 years with Graves' ophthalmopathy. CDR3: CASSQDWGRTNFYGYTF. As DNA, the CDR3 is TGTGCCAGCAGCCAAGATTGGGGCAGGACCAACTTCTATGGCTACACCTTC.